Sequencing of this T cell receptor (beta chain) was carried out in a study of long-term antiretroviral therapy in people with HIV. Study-wide results and limits: For ART adherence, viral resistance and therapy changes, no data were available.

With respect to this clone: Its antigen is undetermined. At one boundary the junction diverges from the germline segment, which might be a read error.

Investigators performed immunoSEQ version v3.0 at survey level. The assay was immunoSEQ multiplex PCR, and TCRdb's table has in-frame clones only and misses some. Among roughly 30,000 clones listed, 80% to 90% were seen once. The source of this sequence is a man aged 50 or older with HIV. This specimen consisted of unsorted PBMCs, obtained 3.2 years before starting antiretroviral therapy.

The CDR3 sequence: CASSPKATEELFF. In DNA form, the CDR3 reads TGTGCCAGCAGCCCCAAGGCCACCGAGGAGCTGTTTTTT. V is TRBV9 and J is TRBJ2-2, with unresolved D. There are 13 residues in the CDR3. Germline V gene lookup returns CDR1 SGDLS and CDR2 YYNGEE.